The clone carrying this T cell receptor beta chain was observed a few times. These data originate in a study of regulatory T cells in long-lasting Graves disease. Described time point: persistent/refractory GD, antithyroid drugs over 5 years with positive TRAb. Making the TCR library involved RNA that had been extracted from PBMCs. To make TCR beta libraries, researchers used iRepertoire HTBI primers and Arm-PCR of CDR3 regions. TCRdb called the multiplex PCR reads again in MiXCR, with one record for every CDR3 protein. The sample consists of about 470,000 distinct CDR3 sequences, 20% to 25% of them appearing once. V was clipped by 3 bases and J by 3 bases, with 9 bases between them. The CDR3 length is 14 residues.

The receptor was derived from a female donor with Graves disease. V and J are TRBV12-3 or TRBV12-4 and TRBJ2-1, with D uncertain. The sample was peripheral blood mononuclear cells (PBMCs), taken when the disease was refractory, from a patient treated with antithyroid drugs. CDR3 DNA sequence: TGTGCCAGCAGTTTTGCCGGGTACTACAATGAGCAGTTCTTC. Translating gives CASSFAGYYNEQFF.